The clone carrying this T cell receptor beta chain was seen many times. The CDR3 contains 14 residues. Trimming took 6 bases from V and 5 from J; bases not matched to a gene: 6. The germline V gene has CDR1 DFQATT and CDR2 SNEGSKA (reference sequence). TCRdb redid the calling of the RT-PCR reads with MiXCR, one entry per CDR3 protein. The sample records about 700,000 distinct CDR3 sequences, over 12% being singletons. The chain carries TRBV20-1 and TRBJ2-7; 14 bases match TRBD2. The source material was memory CD4+ T cells from blood. The receptor's source is a female donor in good health, serving as a healthy control. This chain's CDR3 is CSAQGLAGGNEQYF. The CDR3 DNA reads TGCAGTGCCCAAGGACTAGCGGGAGGTAACGAGCAGTACTTC.